This paragraph reports one T cell receptor (beta chain). This sample also contains other DNA sequences that code for the same CDR3. These data are taken from a study of cytomegalovirus exposure and HLA in healthy donors. Study context: A data release that came early held roughly 90 million unique TCRs from HLA-typed donors.

With 60 Vbeta and 13 Jbeta primers, the PCR was carried out. Repertoires were generated with immunoSEQ multiplex PCR, while TCRdb's copy carries only in-frame clones and drops some. The sample records about 120,000 clones, 70% to 85% being singletons. From germline, CDR1 is MNHEY and CDR2 SMNVEV (reference sequence). This CDR3 is built from 13 residues. V was clipped by 5 bases and J by 8 bases, with 15 bases between them. The J gene is TRBJ1-1, the V gene TRBV27, with D possibly being TRBD1 (5 bases). This receptor was identified in a man aged 50-59 years in good health and CMV-seropositive. Sequencing was performed on PBMCs. This chain's CDR3 is CASSPGGVTEAFF. The CDR3 region has the DNA TGTGCCAGCAGTCCCGGGGGGGTCACCGAAGCTTTCTTT.